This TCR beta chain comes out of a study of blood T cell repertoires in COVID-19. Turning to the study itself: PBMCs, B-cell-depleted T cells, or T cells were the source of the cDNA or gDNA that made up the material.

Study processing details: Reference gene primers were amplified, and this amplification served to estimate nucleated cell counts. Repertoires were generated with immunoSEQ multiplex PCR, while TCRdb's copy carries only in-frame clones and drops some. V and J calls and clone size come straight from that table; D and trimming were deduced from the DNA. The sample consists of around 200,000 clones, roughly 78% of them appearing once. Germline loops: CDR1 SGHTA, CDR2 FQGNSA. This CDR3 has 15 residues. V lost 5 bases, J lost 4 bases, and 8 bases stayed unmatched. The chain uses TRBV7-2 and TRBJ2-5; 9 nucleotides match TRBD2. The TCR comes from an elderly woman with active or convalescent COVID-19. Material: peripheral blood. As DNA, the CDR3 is TGTGCCAGCAGCCCAGGGAGTAGCGGGGGAGAGACCCAGTACTTC. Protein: CASSPGSSGGETQYF.